Presented here are 26 T cell receptor beta chains from one specimen sequenced in a study of neoadjuvant anti-PD-1 for oral cavity cancer. The data were produced by immunoSEQ multiplex PCR, yet TCRdb's version contains in-frame clones alone and is incomplete. The data show 7,200 or so clones, roughly 49% seen once. Here the sequenced sample was tumor tissue, taken before nivolumab (anti-PD-1) treatment. The receptors derive from a person aged 40 to 85 with oral cavity squamous cell carcinoma.

This clone was seen a handful of times. J is TRBJ2-7 and V is TRBV18; the match to TRBD1 covers 12 bases. V shed 3 bases and J 7 bases; nucleotides not matched to a gene: 7. The CDR3 runs 15 residues. Germline CDR1 is KGHSH and CDR2 is LQKENI. The CDR3: CASSPLGQGAGEQYF. The CDR3 bases are TGTGCCAGCTCACCCTTGGGACAGGGGGCAGGTGAGCAGTACTTC. Variable domain in full (rest from reference TRBV18 and TRBJ2-7): NAGVMQNPRHLVRRRGQEARLRCSPMKGHSHVYWYRQLPEEGLKFMVYLQKENIIDESGMPKERFSAEFPKEGPSILRIQQVVRGDSAAYFCASSPLGQGAGEQYFGPGTRLTVT.

V and J are TRBV7-9 and TRBJ2-1; 7 bases map to TRBD1. The CDR3 has 15 amino acids. J was trimmed by 3 bases and V by 2 bases; bases with no gene match: 4. Germline V CDR1 and CDR2: SEHNR, FQNEAQ (reference sequence). CDR3 region: CASSLTQGDYNEQFF. The CDR3 nucleotides are TGTGCCAGCAGCTTAACGCAGGGGGACTACAATGAGCAGTTCTTC.

The chain couples TRBV5-1 to TRBJ2-5; no firm D call. The CDR3 loop spans 12 amino acids. The germline V gene encodes CDR1 SGHRS and CDR2 YFSETQ. With 2 bases removed from V and 0 bases from J, the gap between germline ends came to 2 bases. CDR3 nucleotide sequence: TGCGCCAGCAGCTTAAACCAAGAGACCCAGTACTTC. Translating it yields CASSLNQETQYF.

This clone is a singleton in its sample. V and J are TRBV6-1 and TRBJ1-1; the D is unclear. V was pared by 5 bases and J by 8 bases, with 12 bases between. The CDR3 loop spans 12 amino acids. Per the germline V gene, CDR1 is MNHNS and CDR2 is SASEGT. The CDR3 region has the DNA TGTGCCAGCAGTAGGAGTGGGGTCGAAGCTTTCTTT. Amino acids: CASSRSGVEAFF.

This chain links TRBV6-6 with TRBJ2-3; TRBD2 agrees at 9 bases. The CDR3 extends over 16 amino acids. The J segment lost 4 bases and the V segment lost 2 bases, leaving 7 bases of the junction unmatched. From germline, CDR1 is MNHNY and CDR2 SVGAGI (reference sequence). This CDR3 is CASSYGSGTSPDTQYF. CDR3 DNA: TGTGCCAGCAGTTACGGTAGTGGGACTAGCCCAGATACGCAGTATTTT.

The sample holds one count of this clone. The chain couples TRBV5-1 to TRBJ1-4; 7 nucleotides match TRBD1. Germline V CDR1 and CDR2: SGHRS, YFSETQ. This CDR3 spans 17 amino acids. With V trimmed by 0 bases and J by 2 bases, 7 bases remained unmatched. CDR3 amino acids: CASSLDKGASTNEKLFF. In DNA form, the CDR3 reads TGCGCCAGCAGCTTGGATAAGGGGGCAAGTACTAATGAAAAACTGTTTTTT.

In nucleotides, the CDR3 is TGCGCCAGCAGTGGGGGTAGGGGGGACAATCAGCCCCAGCATTTT. As protein: CASSGGRGDNQPQHF. This chain links TRBV10-2 with TRBJ1-5; possibly TRBD1 for D (6 bases). The V gene lost 4 bases and the J gene lost 3 bases, with 13 bases spanning the gap. Per germline, CDR1 WSHSY and CDR2 SAAADI. The length of the CDR3 is 15 residues.

The CDR3 DNA is TGTGCAAGTCGCCTACGGTGGGTAGCGGGGGAATTTACCTACGAGCAGTACTTC. It is translated as CASRLRWVAGEFTYEQYF. This chain connects TRBV12-2 to TRBJ2-7; TRBD2, the D gene given by the table, was not confirmed from the DNA. TRBV12-2 is reported as a pseudogene. The CDR3 covers 18 residues.

The V and J genes are TRBV18 and TRBJ2-5; D is ambiguous. Trimming removed 6 bases at V and 4 bases at J, with 6 bases between. CDR3 length equals 11 residues. Per germline, CDR1 KGHSH and CDR2 LQKENI. For the CDR3, the DNA is TGTGCCAGCTCTTCTAGAGAGACCCAGTACTTC. Its protein product is CASSSRETQYF. Supplemented by reference TRBV18 and TRBJ2-5, the full variable domain reads NAGVMQNPRHLVRRRGQEARLRCSPMKGHSHVYWYRQLPEEGLKFMVYLQKENIIDESGMPKERFSAEFPKEGPSILRIQQVVRGDSAAYFCASSSRETQYFGPGTRLLVL.

The chain has TRBV10-2 and TRBJ2-3; unclear D gene. CDR3 length: 15 residues. The V gene's germline CDR1 is WSHSY and CDR2 SAAADI. The V end lost 3 bases, the J end lost 2 bases, and 12 bases lay between the germline ends. In DNA form, the CDR3 reads TGCGCCAGCAGTGAAATCCGTGTCGCCACAGATACGCAGTATTTT. This codes for CASSEIRVATDTQYF.

V usage is TRBV5-8 and J usage is TRBJ1-4, with 8 bases identical to TRBD1. The CDR3 has 15 residues. The germline V gene encodes CDR1 SGHTS and CDR2 YDEGEE. Unmatched junction bases numbered 10, after V lost 4 bases and J lost 8 bases. The CDR3 DNA sequence: TGTGCCAGCAGCCAAGGTCGACAGGGGATCGAAAAACTGTTTTTT. It encodes CASSQGRQGIEKLFF.

The chain is built from TRBV9 and TRBJ2-1; weak D call: TRBD2 (5 bases). V was shortened by 0 bases and J by 6 bases, with 22 bases between the two germline ends. CDR1 is SGDLS, CDR2 YYNGEE, per germline. The CDR3 covers 18 residues. Written as DNA, the CDR3 is TGTGCCAGCAGCGTAGATCCATCGCGCGGGCTAGACGTCAATGAGCAGTTCTTC. Translating gives CASSVDPSRGLDVNEQFF.

This chain connects TRBV7-8 to TRBJ1-2; maybe TRBD1 (6 bases). The CDR3 has 13 residues. V lost 2 bases, J lost 6 bases, and 10 bases lay in between. Germline V gene data show CDR1 as SGHVS and CDR2 as FQNEAQ. CDR3 protein: CASSLRQGHGYTF. CDR3 nucleotide sequence: TGTGCCAGCAGCTTAAGGCAGGGGCATGGCTACACCTTC.

This sequence joins TRBV7-8 and TRBJ2-4; D unresolved. The CDR3 runs to 14 residues. Trimming removed 1 base at V and 4 bases at J, with 8 bases between. Germline CDR1 is SGHVS and CDR2 is FQNEAQ. The CDR3 sequence is CASSLEAGKNIQYF. CDR3 DNA: TGTGCCAGCAGCTTAGAGGCCGGAAAAAACATTCAGTACTTC.

In its sample, this clone was seen a few times. The V gene is TRBV19, the J gene TRBJ2-7; D unresolved. Per the germline V gene, CDR1 is LNHDA and CDR2 is SQIVND (reference sequence). CDR3 length: 13 residues. Between the trimmed V and J ends, which lost 7 bases and 2 bases, there was a span of 12 bases. CDR3 amino acids: CASTPRPPYEQYF. In nucleotides, the CDR3 is TGTGCCAGTACACCACGGCCCCCCTACGAGCAGTACTTC. Drawing the rest from reference TRBV19 and TRBJ2-7, the complete variable domain is DGGITQSPKYLFRKEGQNVTLSCEQNLNHDAMYWYRQDPGQGLRLIYYSQIVNDFQKGDIAEGYSVSREKKESFPLTVTSAQKNPTAFYLCASTPRPPYEQYFGPGTRLTVT.

This clone was detected only once. The chain employs TRBV18 and TRBJ2-7, with 7 bases that match TRBD1. The V gene end was trimmed by 3 bases and the J gene end by 0 bases; junction bases not matched to a gene: 5. The CDR3 contains 15 residues. From germline, CDR1 is KGHSH and CDR2 LQKENI. In nucleotides, the CDR3 is TGTGCCAGCTCACCGGACAGGAGACGCTCCTACGAGCAGTACTTC. This gives the protein CASSPDRRRSYEQYF.

The V gene is TRBV27, the J gene TRBJ2-7, with D hard to call. This CDR3 is built from 10 residues. CDR1 and CDR2 from the germline V gene are MNHEY and SMNVEV (reference sequence). Trimming took 8 bases from V and 4 from J, leaving 6 bases between them. Here the CDR3 reads CASGRYEQYF. In DNA form, the CDR3 reads TGTGCCAGCGGGCGATACGAGCAGTACTTC.

The chain has TRBV11-2 and TRBJ2-5, with 7 bases identical to TRBD1. The CDR3 is 15 residues long. Germline trimming cut 2 bases from V and 5 bases from J; bases unmatched to any gene: 8. The germline CDR1 and CDR2 sequences are SGHAT and FQNNGV. The CDR3 is CASSLSPNRGETQYF. The CDR3 nucleotides read TGTGCCAGCAGCTTAAGCCCCAACAGGGGTGAGACCCAGTACTTC. The full variable domain, with the rest looked up from reference TRBV11-2 and TRBJ2-5, is EAGVAQSPRYKIIEKRQSVAFWCNPISGHATLYWYQQILGQGPKLLIQFQNNGVVDDSQLPKDRFSAERLKGVDSTLKIQPAKLEDSAVYLCASSLSPNRGETQYFGPGTRLLVL.

V is TRBV5-6 and J is TRBJ1-3; D remains ambiguous. Germline V gene sequence: CDR1 SGHDT, CDR2 YYEEEE. The CDR3 is made up of 14 amino acids. Trimming left V 0 bases short and J 10 bases short, with 14 bases between. CDR3 amino acids: CASSLASGPGTIYF. The CDR3 nucleotides are TGTGCCAGCAGCTTGGCTAGCGGTCCGGGGACCATATATTTT. The variable domain in full, with the rest retrieved from reference TRBV5-6 and TRBJ1-3, is DAGVTQSPTHLIKTRGQQVTLRCSPKSGHDTVSWYQQALGQGPQFIFQYYEEEERQRGNFPDRFSGHQFPNYSSELNVNALLLGDSALYLCASSLASGPGTIYFGEGSWLTVV.

V gene TRBV19 combines with J gene TRBJ2-7, with D tentatively TRBD2 (5 bases). The CDR3 is 13 residues long. V was clipped by 10 bases and J by 5 bases, with 18 bases between them. Germline CDR1 reads LNHDA; CDR2 reads SQIVND (reference sequence). The CDR3 nucleotides read TGTGCCATTGGAGGTAACACTCTAAACGAGCAGTACTTC. The encoded protein is CAIGGNTLNEQYF.

The chain is built from TRBV7-6 and TRBJ2-1, with TRBD2 identical over 8 bases. Trimming took 0 bases from V and 12 from J; bases not matched to a gene: 4. This CDR3 spans 13 amino acids. Germline V lookup: CDR1 SGHVS, CDR2 FNYEAQ. CDR3 sequence: CASSLAAGVVQFF. The CDR3 region has the DNA TGTGCCAGCAGCTTAGCAGCGGGGGTTGTGCAGTTCTTC.

The chain links TRBV28 to TRBJ1-2; D gene unclear. This CDR3 comprises 14 residues. The V and J ends lost 2 bases and 2 bases respectively, with 9 bases between them. CDR1 is MDHEN, CDR2 SYDVKM, per germline. Here the CDR3 reads CASSLTGANYGYTF. The CDR3 nucleotides read TGTGCCAGCAGTTTAACGGGAGCGAACTATGGCTACACCTTC.

The rearrangement links TRBV2 to TRBJ2-2; D is undetermined. This CDR3 contains 14 residues. Germline CDR1 reads SNHLY; CDR2 reads FYNNEI. Deletions cut 4 bases from V and 7 bases from J, with 13 bases between. CDR3 coding DNA: TGTGCCAGCAGTGGTTGGATGTCCAGCGGGGAGCTGTTTTTT. It codes for CASSGWMSSGELFF.

The gene calls are TRBV28 and TRBJ1-2, with 9 bases identical to TRBD1. J gave up 6 bases and V 5 bases, and 4 bases lay outside the gene matches. The germline V gene encodes CDR1 MDHEN and CDR2 SYDVKM. The CDR3 contains 13 residues. The CDR3 loop reads CASSRDRDHGYTF. The CDR3 DNA reads TGTGCCAGCAGTCGGGACAGGGACCATGGCTACACCTTC.

The chain links TRBV7-3 to TRBJ2-5; no firm D call. Germline V lookup: CDR1 SGHTA, CDR2 FQGTGA. The CDR3 sequence is 13 residues long. V was pared by 4 bases and J by 1 base, with 7 bases between. CDR3 residues: CASSSELQETQYF. The CDR3 DNA is TGTGCCAGCAGCTCCGAGCTCCAAGAGACCCAGTACTTC.

The chain uses TRBV11-3 and TRBJ2-1; 9 nucleotides line up with TRBD2. V was pared by 3 bases and J by 4 bases, with 4 bases of the junction left unmatched. This CDR3 has 15 residues. Germline assignment: CDR1 SGHNT and CDR2 YENEEA. The CDR3: CASSLASGEYNEQFF. CDR3 DNA sequence: TGTGCCAGCAGCTTGGCTAGCGGGGAGTACAATGAGCAGTTCTTC.